The rows below give T cell receptor beta chains drawn from one sample of a study of CD8 T cells in Susac syndrome. TCRdb reanalysed the immunoSEQ multiplex PCR reads using MiXCR and keeps one entry per CDR3 protein. Among about 160,000 distinct CDR3 sequences, 80% to 95% were seen once, and the ten largest hold approximately 0.14%. The sequencing input was CD4+ T cells from PBMCs. Receptors were obtained from a human donor in good health. Each CDR3 is given with its conserved first and last residue. D genes are given only for firm matches. Clone size appears in some rows only: once, few, many, or a class for an expanded clone.

cdr3_aa: CASEEGQTNTEAFF
cdr3_nt: TGTGCCAGCGAGGAAGGACAGACGAACACTGAAGCTTTCTTT
j_call: TRBJ1-1
d_call: .
v_call: TRBV19
clone_size: once

cdr3_aa: CASSRSMEETQYF
cdr3_nt: TGTGCCAGCAGCCGCTCCATGGAAGAGACCCAGTACTTC
j_call: TRBJ2-5
d_call: .
v_call: TRBV3-1
clone_size: .

cdr3_aa: CASSPGQKNEKLFF
cdr3_nt: TGTGCCAGCAGCCCGGGACAGAAGAATGAAAAACTGTTTTTT
j_call: TRBJ1-4
d_call: TRBD1
v_call: TRBV7-9
clone_size: .

cdr3_aa: CSASRPNTEAFF
cdr3_nt: TGCAGTGCTTCGCGACCTAACACTGAAGCTTTCTTT
j_call: TRBJ1-1
d_call: .
v_call: TRBV20-1
clone_size: .

cdr3_aa: CASSEFTQETQYF
cdr3_nt: TGTGCCAGCAGTGAATTTACCCAAGAGACCCAGTACTTC
j_call: TRBJ2-5
d_call: .
v_call: TRBV2
clone_size: .

cdr3_aa: CASSQAGAGANVLTF
cdr3_nt: TGTGCCAGCAGCCAAGCAGGGGCTGGGGCCAACGTCCTGACTTTC
j_call: TRBJ2-6
d_call: .
v_call: TRBV3-1
clone_size: .

cdr3_aa: CASSQDRGASTDTQYF
cdr3_nt: TGCGCCAGCAGCCAAGATCGAGGGGCTAGCACAGATACGCAGTATTTT
j_call: TRBJ2-3
d_call: .
v_call: TRBV4-1
clone_size: .

cdr3_aa: CASSPSTRVETQYF
cdr3_nt: TGTGCCAGCTCACCAAGCACCAGGGTGGAGACCCAGTACTTC
j_call: TRBJ2-5
d_call: .
v_call: TRBV18
clone_size: .

cdr3_aa: CASSLGGTENIQYF
cdr3_nt: TGCGCCAGCAGCTTGGGGGGGACAGAAAACATTCAGTACTTC
j_call: TRBJ2-4
d_call: TRBD1
v_call: TRBV5-1
clone_size: .

cdr3_aa: CASTERGVGGSEAFF
cdr3_nt: TGTGCCAGCACCGAACGGGGTGTAGGAGGTAGTGAAGCTTTCTTT
j_call: TRBJ1-1
d_call: .
v_call: TRBV6-2/TRBV6-3
clone_size: .

cdr3_aa: CATTAGTGPYEQYF
cdr3_nt: TGTGCCACTACTGCCGGGACAGGGCCCTACGAGCAGTACTTC
j_call: TRBJ2-7
d_call: TRBD1
v_call: TRBV18
clone_size: .